The next 13 T cell receptor beta chains were all read from a single sample in a study of shared clonotypes between healthy human individuals. The repertoire was sequenced with immunoSEQ multiplex PCR; TCRdb's copy has only in-frame clones and lacks some. The data contain about 2.4 million clones, 90% to 95% of them seen just once; the ten biggest clones take up approximately 0.37%. The sample comprised naive CD4+ T cells from PBMCs. Subset meaning: CD45RA+ positively selected. Source of these receptors: a man between 18 and 35 years old in good health. Some clones in this sample may be carry-over from other donors' samples.

This chain connects TRBV6-4 to TRBJ1-3; D is ambiguous. This CDR3 is built from 14 residues. CDR1 MRHNA and CDR2 SNTAGT come from the germline V gene. V lost 8 bases to trimming and J lost 2 bases, with 13 bases between them. DNA of the CDR3: TGTGCCAGCTGCCCCTGCCGACCTGGAAACACCATATATTTT. Its translation: CASCPCRPGNTIYF.

The chain couples TRBV11-2 to TRBJ2-1; 8 nucleotides agree with TRBD2. The CDR3 is 15 residues long. CDR1 and CDR2 from the germline V gene are SGHAT and FQNNGV. The V gene end was trimmed by 6 bases and the J gene end by 6 bases; junction bases not matched to a gene: 10. CDR3 loop: CASRRAGESRNEQFF. The CDR3 DNA follows: TGTGCCAGCAGGCGAGCGGGAGAAAGCCGCAATGAGCAGTTCTTC.

V gene TRBV5-1 combines with J gene TRBJ2-2; 8 nucleotides line up with TRBD1. CDR1 SGHRS and CDR2 YFSETQ come from the germline V gene. There are 16 residues in the CDR3. With V trimmed by 3 bases and J by 1 base, 5 bases remained unmatched. The CDR3 here is CASSWAGTGNTGELFF. The CDR3, as DNA: TGCGCCAGCAGCTGGGCCGGGACAGGGAACACCGGGGAGCTGTTTTTT.

The chain carries TRBV21-1 and TRBJ1-5; no check of the table's D call, TRBD1, against the DNA was made. TRBV21-1 is marked as a pseudogene. CDR3 size: 13 residues. CDR3 nucleotide sequence: TGTGCCAGCAGCAAAGGGGCGAATCAGCCCCAGCATTTT. Its protein is CASSKGANQPQHF.

The rearrangement uses TRBV25-1 and TRBJ2-7, with D maybe TRBD2 (6 bases). V shed 1 base and J shed 12 bases, with 10 bases lying between them. The CDR3 runs 11 residues. Germline V gene data show CDR1 as MGHDK and CDR2 as SYGVNS. The CDR3: CASSEWRAWYF. The CDR3 DNA reads as TGTGCCAGCAGTGAATGGAGGGCATGGTACTTC.

The V call is TRBV18, the J call TRBJ2-1; 7 bases align to TRBD2. The J segment lost 7 bases and the V segment lost 3 bases, leaving 6 bases of the junction unmatched. CDR1 KGHSH and CDR2 LQKENI come from the germline V gene. The CDR3 length is 14 residues. Written as DNA, the CDR3 is TGTGCCAGCTCACCGGCGGGAGCAGGGAATGAGCAGTTCTTC. Its translation: CASSPAGAGNEQFF.

The chain combines TRBV5-4 with TRBJ2-7; 8 bases are a match to TRBD2. Germline CDR1 and CDR2: SGHNT and YYREEE (reference sequence). The length of the CDR3 is 15 residues. V was clipped by 2 bases and J by 2 bases; unmatched bases: 6. The CDR3, as DNA: TGTGCCAGCAGCTTCCCGGCAGCGGGGGCCTACGAGCAGTACTTC. Translating it yields CASSFPAAGAYEQYF.

This clone has just one count. Other nucleotide sequences in the sample specify the same CDR3. The V gene is TRBV6-6, the J gene TRBJ1-5; D gene uncertain. The ends were cut back, 0 bases at V and 6 bases at J, with 3 bases in the middle. CDR1 MNHNY and CDR2 SVGAGI come from the germline V gene (reference sequence). CDR3 length: 12 amino acids. CDR3 loop: CASSYSGQPQHF. The CDR3 nucleotides are TGTGCCAGCAGTTACTCTGGTCAGCCCCAGCATTTT.

The V call is TRBV7-7, the J call TRBJ2-1; 9 bases are a match to TRBD1. The CDR3 runs 15 residues. Germline V gene lookup returns CDR1 SSHAT and CDR2 FNYEAQ (reference sequence). The J segment lost 8 bases and the V segment lost 5 bases, leaving 10 bases of the junction unmatched. Written as DNA, the CDR3 is TGTGCCAGCAGCCCGGGTCGGACAGGGGTGGATGAGCAGTTCTTC. It translates to CASSPGRTGVDEQFF.

This chain joins TRBV28 and TRBJ2-7, with D unclear. The germline V and J ends were trimmed by 5 bases and 5 bases, with 10 bases remaining between them. The CDR3 totals 12 residues. Germline-derived CDR1 and CDR2 are MDHEN and SYDVKM. The CDR3 nucleotides read TGTGCCAGCAGTGGGTTATTGGACGAGCAGTACTTC. Translated, it gives CASSGLLDEQYF.

About this clone itself: At one of its ends the junction is not consistent with the germline gene, which may arise from a read error. The gene calls are TRBV7-2 and TRBJ1-1, with unresolved D. The CDR3 totals 12 residues. Germline lookup yields CDR1 SGHTA and CDR2 FQGNSA. DNA for the CDR3: TGTGCCAGCAGCTTAGGGCGGGGTTCCCATGACTTT. This translates into CASSLGRGSHDF. The full variable domain, completed using reference TRBV7-2 and TRBJ1-1, is GAGVSQSPSNKVTEKGKDVELRCDPISGHTALYWYRQSLGQGLEFLIYFQGNSAPDKSGLPSDRFSAERTGGSVSTLTIQRTQQEDSAVYLCASSLGRGSHDFGQGTRLTVV.

The J gene is TRBJ2-1, the V gene TRBV5-6; 8 positions agree with TRBD2. V was pared by 7 bases and J by 6 bases, with 15 bases of the junction left unmatched. The CDR3 is 16 amino acids. Germline CDR1 SGHDT, CDR2 YYEEEE. The CDR3 loop is CASLRSPLAGLNEQFF. In DNA form, the CDR3 reads TGTGCCAGCCTCCGGTCCCCCCTAGCGGGCCTCAATGAGCAGTTCTTC. Full variable domain (rest looked up from reference TRBV5-6 and TRBJ2-1): DAGVTQSPTHLIKTRGQQVTLRCSPKSGHDTVSWYQQALGQGPQFIFQYYEEEERQRGNFPDRFSGHQFPNYSSELNVNALLLGDSALYLCASLRSPLAGLNEQFFGPGTRLTVL.

The rearrangement links TRBV19 to TRBJ2-7; 8 bases align to TRBD1. Germline V gene lookup returns CDR1 LNHDA and CDR2 SQIVND (reference sequence). Trimming at V came to 4 bases and at J to 0 bases, leaving 5 bases not matched to a gene. This CDR3 is 15 amino acids long. CDR3 region: CASSTRQGNSYEQYF. The CDR3 region has the DNA TGTGCCAGTAGTACCAGACAGGGGAACTCCTACGAGCAGTACTTC.